Following are 10 T cell receptor beta chains from one sample sequenced in a study of blood T cell repertoires in COVID-19. This table comes from immunoSEQ multiplex PCR, and its TCRdb copy is limited to in-frame clones, with some not included. The sample holds about 670,000 clones, just under 90% seen once. Sequenced material: peripheral blood. Receptors were obtained from a woman between 18 and 29 years old with acute or convalescent COVID-19.

V is TRBV6-4 and J is TRBJ2-3; D possibly corresponds to TRBD2 (6 bases). Looked up from germline, CDR1 is MRHNA and CDR2 is SNTAGT. The CDR3 is 16 amino acids. V was clipped by 0 bases and J by 2 bases, with 12 bases between them. The CDR3 DNA reads as TGTGCCAGCAGTGACTCTAGCCGCGGGGACACAGATACGCAGTATTTT. Encoded protein: CASSDSSRGDTDTQYF.

The chain carries TRBV19 and TRBJ2-6; D is undetermined. This CDR3 has 15 amino acids. Germline V gives CDR1 LNHDA, CDR2 SQIVND (reference sequence). V was trimmed by 5 bases and J by 2 bases, leaving 10 bases between them. The CDR3 region is CASSVLIPGANVLTF. The CDR3 nucleotides read TGTGCCAGTAGTGTACTGATACCTGGGGCCAACGTCCTGACTTTC.

The V and J genes are TRBV6-5 and TRBJ1-1; D ambiguous. Per germline, CDR1 MNHEY and CDR2 SVGAGI. The CDR3 is made up of 14 amino acids. Trimming took 4 bases from V and 4 from J, leaving 13 bases between them. CDR3 region: CASSFRRTGTEAFF. CDR3 DNA sequence: TGTGCCAGCAGTTTCCGCCGCACCGGCACTGAAGCTTTCTTT.

The chain carries TRBV5-4 and TRBJ2-1; 8 bases map to TRBD2. Trimming removed 4 bases from V and 5 bases from J; junction bases left unmatched: 5. This CDR3 spans 14 amino acids. CDR1 is SGHNT, CDR2 YYREEE, per germline (reference sequence). CDR3 nucleotides: TGTGCCAGCAGCCTTGCGGGGGGCCACAATGAGCAGTTCTTC. The encoded protein is CASSLAGGHNEQFF.

The chain has TRBV11-3 and TRBJ1-5; D ambiguous. The germline CDR1 and CDR2 sequences are SGHNT and YENEEA. V shed 7 bases and J shed 13 bases, with 8 bases lying between them. The CDR3 is made up of 9 amino acids. CDR3 region: CASTSYQHF. The CDR3 bases are TGTGCCAGCACCTCCTATCAGCATTTT.

The chain employs TRBV19 and TRBJ1-6; D is undetermined. The CDR3 is made up of 13 amino acids. Germline CDR1 and CDR2: LNHDA and SQIVND (reference sequence). Trimming removed 3 bases at V and 6 bases at J, with 6 bases between. CDR3: CASSIIGNSPLHF. The CDR3 region has the DNA TGTGCCAGTAGTATCATCGGTAATTCACCCCTCCACTTT.

This chain links TRBV6-5 with TRBJ1-1; D call uncertain. Germline values: CDR1 MNHEY, CDR2 SVGAGI. Trimming shortened V by 2 bases and J by 1 base, and 8 bases separated the two germline ends. The CDR3 runs to 14 residues. The CDR3 region is CASSYRSGNTEAFF. DNA of the CDR3: TGTGCCAGCAGTTACCGCAGTGGGAACACTGAAGCTTTCTTT.

The chain links TRBV7-2 to TRBJ1-1; D is unclear. The V gene's germline CDR1 is SGHTA and CDR2 FQGNSA. V shed 3 bases and J shed 11 bases, with 19 bases lying between them. The CDR3 spans 14 residues. The CDR3 here is CASSLATRRIGAFF. For the CDR3, the DNA is TGTGCCAGCAGCTTGGCTACCAGGCGTATTGGGGCTTTCTTT. Looking up the rest from reference TRBV7-2 and TRBJ1-1 gives the full variable domain: GAGVSQSPSNKVTEKGKDVELRCDPISGHTALYWYRQSLGQGLEFLIYFQGNSAPDKSGLPSDRFSAERTGGSVSTLTIQRTQQEDSAVYLCASSLATRRIGAFFGQGTRLTVV.

This chain connects TRBV6-7 to TRBJ1-2; perhaps TRBD1 as D (5 bases). TRBV6-7 is flagged as an ORF with uncertain function. This CDR3 is built from 17 residues. Trimming took off 2 bases at V and 8 bases at J, with 24 bases between the two ends. CDR3 sequence: CASSYTRHPGTLKGYTF. In nucleotides, the CDR3 is TGTGCCAGCAGTTACACCCGGCATCCCGGGACTCTGAAAGGCTACACCTTC.

The rearrangement links TRBV6-5 to TRBJ1-1; D is unclear. There are 13 residues in the CDR3. The germline V gene encodes CDR1 MNHEY and CDR2 SVGAGI. Trimming removed 2 bases at V and 4 bases at J, with 8 bases between. This CDR3 reads CASSYAGGTEAFF. CDR3 sequence (DNA): TGTGCCAGCAGTTACGCCGGAGGCACTGAAGCTTTCTTT.